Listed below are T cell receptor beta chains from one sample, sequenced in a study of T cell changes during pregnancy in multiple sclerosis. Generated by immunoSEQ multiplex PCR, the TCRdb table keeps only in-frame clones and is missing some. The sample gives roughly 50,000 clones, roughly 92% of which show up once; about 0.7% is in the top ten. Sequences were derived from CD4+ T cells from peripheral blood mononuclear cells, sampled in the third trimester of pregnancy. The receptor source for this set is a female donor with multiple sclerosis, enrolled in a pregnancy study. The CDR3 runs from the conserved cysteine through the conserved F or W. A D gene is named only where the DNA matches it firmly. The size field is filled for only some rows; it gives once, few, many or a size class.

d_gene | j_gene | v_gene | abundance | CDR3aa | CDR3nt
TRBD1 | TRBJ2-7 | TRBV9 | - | CASSPRTGTSYEQYF | TGTGCCAGCAGCCCAAGGACAGGGACTTCCTACGAGCAGTACTTC
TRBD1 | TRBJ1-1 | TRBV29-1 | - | CSVRQGPPLGAFF | TGCAGCGTTCGACAGGGGCCTCCACTGGGAGCTTTCTTT
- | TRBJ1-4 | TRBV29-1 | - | CSVVDQGWTTNEKLFF | TGCAGCGTTGTAGATCAGGGCTGGACAACTAATGAAAAACTGTTTTTT
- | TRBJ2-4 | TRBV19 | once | CASRQGPAGVQYF | TGTGCCAGTAGACAGGGACCCGCGGGGGTTCAGTACTTC
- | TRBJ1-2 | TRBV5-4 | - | CASSLWASRGYGYTF | TGTGCCAGCAGCTTGTGGGCCAGCAGGGGCTATGGCTACACCTTC
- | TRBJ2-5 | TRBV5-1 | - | CASSLGPHREETQYF | TGCGCCAGCAGCTTGGGGCCCCACAGGGAAGAGACCCAGTACTTC
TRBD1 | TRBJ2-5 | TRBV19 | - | CASSPGTGTGTQYF | TGTGCCAGTAGTCCCGGGACAGGGACAGGGACCCAGTACTTC
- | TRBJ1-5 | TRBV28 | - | CASSLGEGYSNQPQHF | TGTGCCAGCAGTTTAGGGGAGGGGTATAGCAATCAGCCCCAGCATTTT
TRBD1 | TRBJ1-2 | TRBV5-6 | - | CASTTPGTVLYGYTF | TGTGCCAGTACCACCCCAGGGACAGTCCTCTATGGCTACACCTTC
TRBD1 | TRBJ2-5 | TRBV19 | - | CASSPQGPRETQYF | TGTGCCAGTAGTCCACAGGGGCCCCGGGAGACCCAGTACTTC
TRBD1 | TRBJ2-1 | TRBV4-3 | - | CASRRDRGYNEQFF | TGCGCCAGCAGACGAGACAGGGGCTACAATGAGCAGTTCTTC
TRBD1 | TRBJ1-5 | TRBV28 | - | CASSFVQGANQPQHF | TGTGCCAGCAGTTTCGTACAGGGGGCGAATCAGCCCCAGCATTTT
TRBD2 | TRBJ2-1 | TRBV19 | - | CASSTLAGGPEEQFF | TGTGCCAGTAGTACCCTAGCGGGAGGGCCCGAAGAGCAGTTCTTC
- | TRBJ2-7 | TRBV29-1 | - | CSVGLGMYEQYF | TGCAGCGTTGGTCTAGGCATGTACGAGCAGTACTTC
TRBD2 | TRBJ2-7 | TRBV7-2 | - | CASSPLAGGAYEQYF | TGTGCCAGCAGCCCCCTAGCGGGAGGGGCTTACGAGCAGTACTTC
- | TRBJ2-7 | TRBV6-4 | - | CASHSQTYEQYF | TGTGCCTCTCACAGCCAAACCTACGAGCAGTACTTC
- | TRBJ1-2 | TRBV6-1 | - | CASSRGLPYGYTF | TGTGCCAGCAGTCGAGGGCTCCCCTATGGCTACACCTTC
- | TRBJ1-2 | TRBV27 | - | CASSLSAGGTRGYTF | TGTGCCAGCAGTTTATCGGCAGGAGGGACTCGGGGCTACACCTTC
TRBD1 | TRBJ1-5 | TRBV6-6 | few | CASSAGTASNQPQHF | TGTGCCAGCAGTGCCGGGACAGCTAGCAATCAGCCCCAGCATTTT
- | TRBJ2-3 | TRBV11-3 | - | CASSSGLNTDTQYF | TGTGCCAGCAGCTCGGGACTTAACACAGATACGCAGTATTTT
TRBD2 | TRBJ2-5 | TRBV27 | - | CASSSLASGEYF | TGTGCCAGCAGTTCCCTAGCTAGCGGAGAGTACTTC
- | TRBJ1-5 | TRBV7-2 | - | CASSLSLNQPQHF | TGTGCCAGCAGCTTATCGTTGAATCAGCCCCAGCATTTT
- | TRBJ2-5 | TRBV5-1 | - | CASSFKGPQETQYF | TGCGCCAGCAGCTTTAAGGGGCCTCAAGAGACCCAGTACTTC
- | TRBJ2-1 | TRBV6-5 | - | CASSHPSAGEQFF | TGTGCCAGCAGCCACCCCTCCGCCGGTGAGCAGTTCTTC
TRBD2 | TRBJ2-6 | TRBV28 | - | CASDRRGDSGANVLTF | TGTGCCAGCGACAGACGGGGGGACTCTGGGGCCAACGTCCTGACTTTC
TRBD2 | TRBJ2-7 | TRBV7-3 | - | CASSLGGTTSYEQYF | TGTGCCAGCAGCCTGGGCGGGACTACTTCCTACGAGCAGTACTTC
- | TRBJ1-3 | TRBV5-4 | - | CASSGTWFRNTIYF | TGTGCCAGCAGCGGGACTTGGTTTCGGAACACCATATATTTT
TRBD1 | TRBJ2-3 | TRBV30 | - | CAWRTGPTDTQYF | TGTGCCTGGAGGACAGGGCCCACAGATACGCAGTATTTT
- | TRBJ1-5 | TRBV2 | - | CAITGSRQPQHF | TGTGCCATTACAGGGTCGAGACAGCCCCAGCATTTT
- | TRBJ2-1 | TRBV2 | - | CASSEVAGGSEYNEQFF | TGTGCCAGCAGTGAGGTAGCCGGCGGCTCAGAGTACAATGAGCAGTTCTTC
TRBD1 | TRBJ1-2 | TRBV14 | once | CASQPQGGPFGYTF | TGTGCCAGCCAGCCACAGGGGGGGCCCTTCGGCTACACCTTC
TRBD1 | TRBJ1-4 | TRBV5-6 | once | CASSFLDRGDEKLFF | TGTGCCAGCAGTTTTTTGGACAGGGGAGATGAAAAACTGTTTTTT
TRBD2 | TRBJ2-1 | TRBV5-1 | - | CASRSSGSTFF | TGCGCCAGCAGATCTAGCGGGTCGACGTTCTTC
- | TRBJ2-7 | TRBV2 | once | CASSAGRTLTPLGQYF | TGTGCCAGCAGCGCCGGACGGACTCTCACACCTTTGGGGCAGTACTTC
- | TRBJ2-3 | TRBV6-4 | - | CASSLGSTDTQYF | TGTGCCAGCAGTCTCGGGAGCACAGATACGCAGTATTTT
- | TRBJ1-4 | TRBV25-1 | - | CASSERTEWNEKLFF | TGTGCCAGCAGTGAACGGACAGAGTGGAATGAAAAACTGTTTTTT
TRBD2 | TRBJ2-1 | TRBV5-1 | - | CASSLVGGVHNEQFF | TGCGCCAGCAGCTTGGTGGGAGGGGTCCACAATGAGCAGTTCTTC
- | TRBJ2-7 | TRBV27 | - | CASSRSAGGSYEQYF | TGTGCCAGCAGTAGATCGGCGGGCGGGTCCTACGAGCAGTACTTC
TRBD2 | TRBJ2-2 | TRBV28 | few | CASSTTILAATGELFF | TGTGCCAGCAGCACCACCATACTAGCGGCCACCGGGGAGCTGTTTTTT
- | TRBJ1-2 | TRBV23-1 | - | CASSQGRRVEYGYTF | TGCGCCAGCAGTCAAGGGCGCAGGGTGGAATATGGCTACACCTTC
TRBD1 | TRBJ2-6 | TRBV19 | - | CASRLGQAGANVLTF | TGTGCCAGTCGACTTGGACAGGCTGGGGCCAACGTCCTGACTTTC
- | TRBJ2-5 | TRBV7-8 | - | CASSPLSGRAVETQYF | TGTGCCAGCAGCCCACTGAGTGGGCGAGCGGTAGAGACCCAGTACTTC
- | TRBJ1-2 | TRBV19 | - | CASSIKREGDLFGLYYGYTF | TGTGCCAGTAGTATAAAGAGGGAGGGGGACTTATTTGGGTTATACTATGGCTACACCTTC
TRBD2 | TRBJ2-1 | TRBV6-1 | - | CASSEAPSGRAIIYEQFF | TGTGCCAGCAGTGAAGCGCCTAGCGGGAGGGCCATAATCTATGAGCAGTTCTTC
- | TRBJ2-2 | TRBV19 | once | CASRSGGGNTGELFF | TGTGCCAGTAGATCCGGTGGAGGGAACACCGGGGAGCTGTTTTTT
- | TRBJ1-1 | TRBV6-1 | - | CASSEGTPRGSFF | TGTGCCAGCAGTGAAGGGACACCTAGGGGGTCTTTCTTT
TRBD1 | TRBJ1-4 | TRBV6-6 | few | CASSYPTGRKEKLFF | TGTGCCAGCAGTTATCCGACAGGGCGGAAGGAAAAACTGTTTTTT
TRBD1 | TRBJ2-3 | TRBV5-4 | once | CASSLGGQSTDTQYF | TGTGCCAGCAGCTTGGGGGGACAGAGCACAGATACGCAGTATTTT
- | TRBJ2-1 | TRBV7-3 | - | CASSLRLGSRSGEQFF | TGTGCCAGCAGCCTCCGACTAGGCTCCCGGTCAGGTGAGCAGTTCTTC
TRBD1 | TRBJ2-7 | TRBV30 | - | CAWNRGGTYEQYF | TGTGCCTGGAACAGGGGTGGGACCTACGAGCAGTACTTC
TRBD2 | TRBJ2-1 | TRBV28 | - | CASSSPLLAGTKNEQFF | TGTGCCAGCAGTTCCCCCCTACTAGCGGGAACTAAGAATGAGCAGTTCTTC
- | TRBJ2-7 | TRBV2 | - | CASSLNYEQYF | TGTGCCAGCAGTCTTAACTACGAGCAGTACTTC
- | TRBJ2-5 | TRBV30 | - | CAWSESQGREETQYF | TGTGCCTGGAGTGAGAGTCAGGGAAGGGAAGAGACCCAGTACTTC
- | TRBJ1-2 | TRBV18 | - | CASSPGTKNGYTF | TGTGCCAGCTCACCGGGGACAAAAAACGGCTACACCTTC
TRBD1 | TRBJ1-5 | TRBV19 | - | CATGQGGGNQPQHF | TGTGCCACTGGACAGGGTGGGGGCAATCAGCCCCAGCATTTT